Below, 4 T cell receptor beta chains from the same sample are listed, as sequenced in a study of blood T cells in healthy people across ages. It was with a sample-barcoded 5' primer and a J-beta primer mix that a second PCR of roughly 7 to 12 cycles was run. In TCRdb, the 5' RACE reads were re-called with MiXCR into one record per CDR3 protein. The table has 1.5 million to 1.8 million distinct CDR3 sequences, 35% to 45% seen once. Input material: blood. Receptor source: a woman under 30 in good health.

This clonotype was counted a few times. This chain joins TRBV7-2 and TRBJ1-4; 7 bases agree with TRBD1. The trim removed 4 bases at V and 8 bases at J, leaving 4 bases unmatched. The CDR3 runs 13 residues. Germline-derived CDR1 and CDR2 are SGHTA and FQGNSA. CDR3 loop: CASSYYRGEKLFF. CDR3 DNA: TGTGCCAGCAGCTATTACAGGGGCGAAAAACTGTTTTTT.

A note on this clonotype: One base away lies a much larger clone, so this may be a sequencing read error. The CDR3: CASSVEEYNEQYF. Written as DNA, the CDR3 is TGTGCCAGCAGCGTAGAGGAATACAATGAGCAGTACTTC. The rearrangement joins TRBV9 to TRBJ2-5, with D unclear. V gave up 0 bases and J gave up 11 bases, with 14 bases separating them. From germline, CDR1 is SGDLS and CDR2 YYNGEE. This CDR3 comprises 13 residues.

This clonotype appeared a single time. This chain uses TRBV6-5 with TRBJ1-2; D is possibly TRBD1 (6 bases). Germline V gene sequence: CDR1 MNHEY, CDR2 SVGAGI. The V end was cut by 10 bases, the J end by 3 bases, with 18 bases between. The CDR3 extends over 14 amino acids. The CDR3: CATGPPGADYGYTF. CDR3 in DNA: TGTGCCACTGGGCCACCAGGGGCCGACTATGGCTACACCTTC.

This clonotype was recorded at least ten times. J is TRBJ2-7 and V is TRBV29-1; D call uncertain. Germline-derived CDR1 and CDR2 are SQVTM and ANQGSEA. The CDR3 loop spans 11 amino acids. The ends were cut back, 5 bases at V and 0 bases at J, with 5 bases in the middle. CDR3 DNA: TGCAGCGTTTCCCGCTCCTACGAGCAGTACTTC. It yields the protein CSVSRSYEQYF.